This T cell receptor (beta chain) originates from a study of T cell repertoires in cytomegalovirus infection. Study context: CMV epitopes in the study were HLA-C-restricted (recently identified) and HLA-B-restricted (well studied). TCR beta signatures that were public indicated CMV infection and matching HLA type. Study results and caveats: Across the ex vivo response, the dominant clonotypes were HLA-C-restricted CMV-specific TCR beta clonotypes. Individuals carrying CMV plus the relevant HLA were identified by cumulative frequency of public TCR beta families.

A remark on this clonotype: What it recognizes is unknown.

V was trimmed by 5 bases and J by 7 bases, leaving 15 bases between them. CDR1 is SGHVS and CDR2 is FQNEAQ in the germline V gene. CDR3 length: 14 residues. TCRdb re-called the reads through MiXCR, storing one row per CDR3 protein. The sample has tens of thousands of distinct CDR3 sequences; around 20% are singletons. The input for sequencing was CD8+ T cells from cultured PBMCs, taken from culture after CMV antigen stimulation. The TCR comes from a human donor in good health (CMV status not recorded). Some clones in this sample may be carry-over from other donors' samples. V usage is TRBV7-8 and J usage is TRBJ2-1; no clear D gene. DNA for the CDR3: TGTGCCAGCAGCGCTAGTGGGTGGGGTAATGAGCAGTTCTTC. Translated: CASSASGWGNEQFF. Full variable domain (outside the CDR3, taken from reference TRBV7-8 and TRBJ2-1): GAGVSQSPRYKVAKRGQDVALRCDPISGHVSLFWYQQALGQGPEFLTYFQNEAQLDKSGLPSDRFFAERPEGSVSTLKIQRTQQEDSAVYLCASSASGWGNEQFFGPGTRLTVL.